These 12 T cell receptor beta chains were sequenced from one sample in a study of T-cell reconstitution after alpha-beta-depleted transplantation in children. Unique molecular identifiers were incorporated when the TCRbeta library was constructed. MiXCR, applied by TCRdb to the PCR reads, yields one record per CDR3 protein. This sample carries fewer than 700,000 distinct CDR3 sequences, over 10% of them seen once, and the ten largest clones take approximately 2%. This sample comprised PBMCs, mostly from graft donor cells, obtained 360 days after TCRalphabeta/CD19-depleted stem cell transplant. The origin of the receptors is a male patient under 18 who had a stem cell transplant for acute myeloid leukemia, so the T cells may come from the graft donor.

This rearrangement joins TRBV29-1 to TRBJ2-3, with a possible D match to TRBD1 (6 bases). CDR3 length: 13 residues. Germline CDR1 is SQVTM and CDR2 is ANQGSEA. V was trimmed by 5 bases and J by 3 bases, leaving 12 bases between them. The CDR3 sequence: CSVIGRGTDTQYF. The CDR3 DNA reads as TGCAGCGTTATCGGAAGGGGGACAGATACGCAGTATTTT.

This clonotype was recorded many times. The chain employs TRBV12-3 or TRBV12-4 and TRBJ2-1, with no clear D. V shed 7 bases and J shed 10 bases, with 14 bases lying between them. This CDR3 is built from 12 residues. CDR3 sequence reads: CASNPDLGEQFF. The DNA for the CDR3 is TGTGCCAGCAACCCGGACCTTGGGGAGCAGTTCTTC.

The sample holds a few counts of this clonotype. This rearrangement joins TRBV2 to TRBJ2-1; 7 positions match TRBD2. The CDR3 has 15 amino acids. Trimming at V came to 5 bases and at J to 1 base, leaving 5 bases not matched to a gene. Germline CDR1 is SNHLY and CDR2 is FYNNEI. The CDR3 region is CASSSSGKSYNEQFF. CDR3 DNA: TGTGCCAGCAGTTCGAGCGGGAAATCCTACAATGAGCAGTTCTTC. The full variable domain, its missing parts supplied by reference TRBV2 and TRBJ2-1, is EPEVTQTPSHQVTQMGQEVILRCVPISNHLYFYWYRQILGQKVEFLVSFYNNEISEKSEIFDDQFSVERPDGSNFTLKIRSTKLEDSAMYFCASSSSGKSYNEQFFGPGTRLTVL.

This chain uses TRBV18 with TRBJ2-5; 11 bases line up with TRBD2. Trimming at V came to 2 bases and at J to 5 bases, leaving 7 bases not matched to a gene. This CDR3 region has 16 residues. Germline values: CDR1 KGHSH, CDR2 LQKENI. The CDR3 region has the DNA TGTGCCAGCTCACCAGAGATAGCGGGAGGGTCGGAGACCCAGTACTTC. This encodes CASSPEIAGGSETQYF.

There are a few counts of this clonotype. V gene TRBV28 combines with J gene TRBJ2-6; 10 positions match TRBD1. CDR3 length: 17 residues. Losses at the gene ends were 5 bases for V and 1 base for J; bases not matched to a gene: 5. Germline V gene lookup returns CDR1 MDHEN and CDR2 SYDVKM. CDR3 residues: CASSRTGGRSGANVLTF. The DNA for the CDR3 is TGTGCCAGCAGTCGGACAGGGGGGAGGTCTGGGGCCAACGTCCTGACTTTC.

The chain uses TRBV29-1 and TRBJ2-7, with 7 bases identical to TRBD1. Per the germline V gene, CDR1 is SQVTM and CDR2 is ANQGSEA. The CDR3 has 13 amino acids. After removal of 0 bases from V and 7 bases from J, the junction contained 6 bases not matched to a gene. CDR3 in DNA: TGCAGCGTTGAAGATCTACAGACAGGGGAGCAGTACTTC. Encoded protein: CSVEDLQTGEQYF.

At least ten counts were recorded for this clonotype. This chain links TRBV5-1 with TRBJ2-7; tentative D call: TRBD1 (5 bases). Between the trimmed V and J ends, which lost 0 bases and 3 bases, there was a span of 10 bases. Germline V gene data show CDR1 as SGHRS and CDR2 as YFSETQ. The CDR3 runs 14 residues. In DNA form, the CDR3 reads TGCGCCAGCAGCTTGGACAGGTTTCACTACGAGCAGTACTTC. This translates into CASSLDRFHYEQYF.

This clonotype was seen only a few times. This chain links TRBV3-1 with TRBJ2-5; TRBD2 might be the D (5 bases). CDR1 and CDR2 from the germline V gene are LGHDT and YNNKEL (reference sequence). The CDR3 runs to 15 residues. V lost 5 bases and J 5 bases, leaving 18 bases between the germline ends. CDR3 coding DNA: TGTGCCAGCAGCTCAGAACTCGGGGTTCGGGAGACCCAGTACTTC. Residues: CASSSELGVRETQYF.

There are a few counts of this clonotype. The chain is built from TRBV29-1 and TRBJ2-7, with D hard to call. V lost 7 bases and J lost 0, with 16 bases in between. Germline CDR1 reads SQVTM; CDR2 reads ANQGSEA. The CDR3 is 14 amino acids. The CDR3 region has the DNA TGCAGCGCCATCCCGGGCAGCAGCTCCTACGAGCAGTACTTC. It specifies CSAIPGSSSYEQYF.

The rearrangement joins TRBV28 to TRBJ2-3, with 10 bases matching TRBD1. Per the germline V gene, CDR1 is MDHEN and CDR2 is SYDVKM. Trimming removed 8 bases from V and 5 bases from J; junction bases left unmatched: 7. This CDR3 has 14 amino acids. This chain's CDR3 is CASGRQGAGDTQYF. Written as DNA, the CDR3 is TGTGCCAGCGGAAGACAGGGGGCGGGAGATACGCAGTATTTT.

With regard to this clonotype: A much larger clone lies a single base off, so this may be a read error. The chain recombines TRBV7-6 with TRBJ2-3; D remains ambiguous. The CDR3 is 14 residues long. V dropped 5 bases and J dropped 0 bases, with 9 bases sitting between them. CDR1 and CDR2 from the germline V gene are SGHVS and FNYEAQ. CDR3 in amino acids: CASSHSPSTDTQYF. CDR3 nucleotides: TGTGCCAGCAGCCACTCCCCTAGCACAGATACGCAGTATTTT. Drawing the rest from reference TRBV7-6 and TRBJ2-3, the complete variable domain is GAGVSQSPRYKVTKRGQDVALRCDPISGHVSLYWYRQALGQGPEFLTYFNYEAQQDKSGLPNDRFSAERPEGSISTLTIQRTEQRDSAMYRCASSHSPSTDTQYFGPGTRLTVL.

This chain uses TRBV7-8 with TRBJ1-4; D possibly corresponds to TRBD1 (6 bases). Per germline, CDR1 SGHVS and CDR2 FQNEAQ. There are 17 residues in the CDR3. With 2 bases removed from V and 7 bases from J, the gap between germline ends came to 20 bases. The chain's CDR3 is CASSLSALGGKSEKLFF. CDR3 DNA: TGTGCCAGCAGCTTATCCGCTCTAGGGGGGAAAAGTGAAAAACTGTTTTTT.